This paragraph reports one T cell receptor beta chain. The antigen remains unidentified. Clones were read by immunoSEQ multiplex PCR, and TCRdb kept only the in-frame ones, dropping some. The sample lists approximately 150,000 clones, 91% occurring once. This sample was taken from a study of T cell responses to AZD1222 COVID-19 vaccine. Second-dose recipients at about 4 or about 12 weeks were treated as one pooled group. The study's findings and limits: Reportedly, nearly half of unique spike TCRs recognized epitopes outside B.1.351/B.1.1.7 mutations. CD4 TCRs linked to vaccination spanned spike, dominating at 160-218 and 743-854. Clonal diversity may have been underestimated in mostly white British donors.

This CDR3 has 14 residues. Trimming cost V 7 bases and J 6 bases; bases outside gene matches: 7. Germline-derived CDR1 and CDR2 are PRHDT and FYEKMQ (reference sequence). The chain uses TRBV13 and TRBJ2-2, with TRBD1 matching over 8 bases. This TCR came from an adult who received the AZD1222 COVID-19 vaccine. The specimen was peripheral blood, collected 28 days after the second AZD1222 dose. The CDR3 sequence: CASTNRGYAGELFF. The CDR3 DNA reads as TGTGCCAGCACGAACAGGGGGTACGCCGGGGAGCTGTTTTTT.